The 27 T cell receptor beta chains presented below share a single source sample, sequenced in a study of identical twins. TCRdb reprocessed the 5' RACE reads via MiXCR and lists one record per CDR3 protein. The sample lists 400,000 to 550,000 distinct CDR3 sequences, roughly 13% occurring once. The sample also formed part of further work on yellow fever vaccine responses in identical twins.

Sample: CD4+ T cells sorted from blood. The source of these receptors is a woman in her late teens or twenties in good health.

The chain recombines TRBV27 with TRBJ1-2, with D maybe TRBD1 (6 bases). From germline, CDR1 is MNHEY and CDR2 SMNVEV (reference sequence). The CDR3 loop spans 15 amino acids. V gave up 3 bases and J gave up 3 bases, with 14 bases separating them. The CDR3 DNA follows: TGTGCCAGCAGTTTGGGTAGGGGGAAGGACTATGGCTACACCTTC. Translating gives CASSLGRGKDYGYTF.

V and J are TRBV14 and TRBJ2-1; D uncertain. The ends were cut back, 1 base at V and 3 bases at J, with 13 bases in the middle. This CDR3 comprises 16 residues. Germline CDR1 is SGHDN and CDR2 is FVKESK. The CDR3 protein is CASSQVRTKIYNEQFF. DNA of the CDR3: TGTGCCAGCAGCCAAGTCAGGACCAAAATCTACAATGAGCAGTTCTTC.

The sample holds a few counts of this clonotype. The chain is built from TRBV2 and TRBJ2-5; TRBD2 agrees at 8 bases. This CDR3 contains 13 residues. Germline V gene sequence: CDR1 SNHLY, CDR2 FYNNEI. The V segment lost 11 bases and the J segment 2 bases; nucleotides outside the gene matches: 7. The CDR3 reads CACQLAEQETQYF. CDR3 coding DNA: TGTGCCTGCCAACTAGCGGAGCAAGAGACCCAGTACTTC. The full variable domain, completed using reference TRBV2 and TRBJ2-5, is EPEVTQTPSHQVTQMGQEVILRCVPISNHLYFYWYRQILGQKVEFLVSFYNNEISEKSEIFDDQFSVERPDGSNFTLKIRSTKLEDSAMYFCACQLAEQETQYFGPGTRLLVL.

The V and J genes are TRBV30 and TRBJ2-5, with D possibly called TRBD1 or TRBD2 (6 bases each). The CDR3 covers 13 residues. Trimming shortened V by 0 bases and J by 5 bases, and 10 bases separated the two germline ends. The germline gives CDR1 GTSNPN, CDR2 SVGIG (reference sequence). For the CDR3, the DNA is TGTGCCTGGAGTGTCTGGGGGGCGGAGACCCAGTACTTC. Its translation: CAWSVWGAETQYF.

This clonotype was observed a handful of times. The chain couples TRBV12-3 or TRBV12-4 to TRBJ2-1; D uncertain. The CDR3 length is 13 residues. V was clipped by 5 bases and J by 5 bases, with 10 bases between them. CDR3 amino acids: CASSPNLDNEQFF. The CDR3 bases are TGTGCCAGCAGTCCCAACCTGGACAATGAGCAGTTCTTC.

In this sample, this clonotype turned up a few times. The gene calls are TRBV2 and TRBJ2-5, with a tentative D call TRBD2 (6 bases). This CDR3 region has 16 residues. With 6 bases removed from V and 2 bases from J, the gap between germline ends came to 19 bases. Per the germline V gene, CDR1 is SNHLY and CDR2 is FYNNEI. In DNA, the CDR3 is TGTGCCAGCAGCCGGGGACTGCGATCGCTACAAGAGACCCAGTACTTC. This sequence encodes CASSRGLRSLQETQYF. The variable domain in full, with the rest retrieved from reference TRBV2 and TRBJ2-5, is EPEVTQTPSHQVTQMGQEVILRCVPISNHLYFYWYRQILGQKVEFLVSFYNNEISEKSEIFDDQFSVERPDGSNFTLKIRSTKLEDSAMYFCASSRGLRSLQETQYFGPGTRLLVL.

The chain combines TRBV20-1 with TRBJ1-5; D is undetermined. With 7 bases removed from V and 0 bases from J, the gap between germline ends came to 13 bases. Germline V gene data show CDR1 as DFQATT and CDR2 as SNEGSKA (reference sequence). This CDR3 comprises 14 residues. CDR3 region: CSVVSGTSNQPQHF. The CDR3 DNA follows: TGCAGTGTGGTCTCGGGAACTAGCAATCAGCCCCAGCATTTT.

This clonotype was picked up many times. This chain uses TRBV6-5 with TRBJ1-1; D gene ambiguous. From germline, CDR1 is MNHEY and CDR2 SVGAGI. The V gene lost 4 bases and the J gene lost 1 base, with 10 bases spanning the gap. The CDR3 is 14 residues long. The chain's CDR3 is CASSFNRGNTEAFF. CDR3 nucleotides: TGTGCCAGCAGTTTCAACCGAGGGAACACTGAAGCTTTCTTT.

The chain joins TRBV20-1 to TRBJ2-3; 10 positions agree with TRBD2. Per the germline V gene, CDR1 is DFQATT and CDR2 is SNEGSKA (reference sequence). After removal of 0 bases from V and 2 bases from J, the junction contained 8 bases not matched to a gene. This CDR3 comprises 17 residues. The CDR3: CSARDKRGGLHTDTQYF. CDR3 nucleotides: TGCAGTGCTAGAGATAAGCGGGGGGGCCTTCACACAGATACGCAGTATTTT.

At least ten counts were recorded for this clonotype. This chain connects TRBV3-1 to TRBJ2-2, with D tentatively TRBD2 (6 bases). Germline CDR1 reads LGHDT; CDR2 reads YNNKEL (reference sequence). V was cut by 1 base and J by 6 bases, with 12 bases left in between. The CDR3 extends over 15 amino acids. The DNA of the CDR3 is TGTGCCAGCAGCCAAGGGCTAGCGTGGTCCGGGGAGCTGTTTTTT. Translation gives CASSQGLAWSGELFF.

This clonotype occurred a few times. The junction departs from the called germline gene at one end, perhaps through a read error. In nucleotides, the CDR3 is TGTGCCAGCAGCTTAGAGCCCTCGAACACTGAAACTTTCTTT. It translates to CASSLEPSNTETFF. The rearrangement links TRBV11-3 to TRBJ1-1; unclear D gene. This CDR3 region has 14 residues. CDR1 is SGHNT, CDR2 YENEEA, per germline.

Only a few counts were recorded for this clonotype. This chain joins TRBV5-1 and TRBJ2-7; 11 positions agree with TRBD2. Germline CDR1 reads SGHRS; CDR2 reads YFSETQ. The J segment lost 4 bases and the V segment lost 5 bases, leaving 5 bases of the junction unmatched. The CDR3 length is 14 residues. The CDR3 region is CASRSGTSGYEQYF. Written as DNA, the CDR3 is TGCGCCAGCAGGTCCGGGACTAGCGGTTACGAGCAGTACTTC. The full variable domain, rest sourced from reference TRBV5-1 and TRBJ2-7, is KAGVTQTPRYLIKTRGQQVTLSCSPISGHRSVSWYQQTPGQGLQFLFEYFSETQRNKGNFPGRFSGRQFSNSRSEMNVSTLELGDSALYLCASRSGTSGYEQYFGPGTRLTVT.

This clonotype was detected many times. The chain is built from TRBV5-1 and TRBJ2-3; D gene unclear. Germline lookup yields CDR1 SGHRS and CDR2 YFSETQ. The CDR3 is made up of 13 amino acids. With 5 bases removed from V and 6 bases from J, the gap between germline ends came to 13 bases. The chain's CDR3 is CASSPGNTDTQYF. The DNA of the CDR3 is TGCGCCAGCAGTCCAGGAAATACGGATACGCAGTATTTT.

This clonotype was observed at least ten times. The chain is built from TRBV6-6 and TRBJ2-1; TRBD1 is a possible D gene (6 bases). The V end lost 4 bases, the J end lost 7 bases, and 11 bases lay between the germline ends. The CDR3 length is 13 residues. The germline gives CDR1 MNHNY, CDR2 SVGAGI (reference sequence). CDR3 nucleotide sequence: TGTGCCAGCAGTTCATTACAGGGAAATGAGCAGTTCTTC. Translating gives CASSSLQGNEQFF.

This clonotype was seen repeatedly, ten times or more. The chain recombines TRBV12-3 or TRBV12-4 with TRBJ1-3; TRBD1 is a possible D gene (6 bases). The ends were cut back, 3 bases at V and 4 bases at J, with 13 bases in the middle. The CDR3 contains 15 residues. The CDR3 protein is CASSFGAGAGNTIYF. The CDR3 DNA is TGTGCCAGCAGTTTCGGTGCGGGGGCCGGAAACACCATATATTTT.

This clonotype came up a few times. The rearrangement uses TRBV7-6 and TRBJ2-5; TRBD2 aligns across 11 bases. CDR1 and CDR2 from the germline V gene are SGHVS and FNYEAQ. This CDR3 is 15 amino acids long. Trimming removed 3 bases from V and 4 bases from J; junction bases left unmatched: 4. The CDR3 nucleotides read TGTGCCAGCAGCTTCGGGACTAGCGGCCCAGAGACCCAGTACTTC. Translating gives CASSFGTSGPETQYF.

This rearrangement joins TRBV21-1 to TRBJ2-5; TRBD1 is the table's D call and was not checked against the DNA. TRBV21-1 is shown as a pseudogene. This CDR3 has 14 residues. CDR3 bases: TGTGCCAGCAGCACTGGACAGGTCCAAGAGACCCAGTACTTC. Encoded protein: CASSTGQVQETQYF.

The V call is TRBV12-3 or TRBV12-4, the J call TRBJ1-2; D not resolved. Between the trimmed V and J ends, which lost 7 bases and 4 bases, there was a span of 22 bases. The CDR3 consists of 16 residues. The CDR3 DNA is TGTGCCAGCATCAATTATGTTCAAGAAGGACCCTATGGCTACACCTTC. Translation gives CASINYVQEGPYGYTF.

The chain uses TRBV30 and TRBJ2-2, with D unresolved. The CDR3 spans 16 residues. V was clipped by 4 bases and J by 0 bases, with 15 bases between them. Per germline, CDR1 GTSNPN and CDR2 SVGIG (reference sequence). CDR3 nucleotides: TGTGCCTGGAACGGTCGCGAGACTTCGAACACCGGGGAGCTGTTTTTT. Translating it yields CAWNGRETSNTGELFF.

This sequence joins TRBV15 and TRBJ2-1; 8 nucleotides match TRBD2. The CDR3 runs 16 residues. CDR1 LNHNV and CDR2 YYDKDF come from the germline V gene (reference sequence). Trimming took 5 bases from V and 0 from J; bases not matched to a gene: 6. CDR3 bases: TGTGCCACCAGCTGGACCGGGGGGGTCTCCTACAATGAGCAGTTCTTC. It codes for CATSWTGGVSYNEQFF.

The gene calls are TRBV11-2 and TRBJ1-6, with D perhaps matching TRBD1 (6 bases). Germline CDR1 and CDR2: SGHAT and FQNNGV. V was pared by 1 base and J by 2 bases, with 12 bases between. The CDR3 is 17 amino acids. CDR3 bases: TGTGCCAGCAGCTTAGGTTCCAGGGGCACCTATAATTCACCCCTCCACTTT. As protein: CASSLGSRGTYNSPLHF.

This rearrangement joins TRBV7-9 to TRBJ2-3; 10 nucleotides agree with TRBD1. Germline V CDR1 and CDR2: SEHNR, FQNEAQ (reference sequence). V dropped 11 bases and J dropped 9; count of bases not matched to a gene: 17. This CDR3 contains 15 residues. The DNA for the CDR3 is TGTGCCGGGGGTGCGACAGGGGGCCTCCTCGGGACGCAGTATTTT. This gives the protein CAGGATGGLLGTQYF.

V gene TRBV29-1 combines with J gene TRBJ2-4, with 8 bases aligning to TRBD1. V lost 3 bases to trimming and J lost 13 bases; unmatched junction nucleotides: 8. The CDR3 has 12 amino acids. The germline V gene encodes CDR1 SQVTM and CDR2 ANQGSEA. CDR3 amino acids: CSVESGDRRQYF. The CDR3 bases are TGCAGCGTTGAGTCAGGGGACAGGCGGCAGTACTTC.

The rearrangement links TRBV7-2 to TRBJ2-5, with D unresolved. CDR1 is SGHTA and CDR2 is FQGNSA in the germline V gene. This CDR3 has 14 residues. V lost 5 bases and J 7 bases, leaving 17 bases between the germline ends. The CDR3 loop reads CASSPRVWVGTQYF. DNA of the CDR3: TGTGCCAGCAGCCCCCGCGTGTGGGTAGGGACCCAGTACTTC.

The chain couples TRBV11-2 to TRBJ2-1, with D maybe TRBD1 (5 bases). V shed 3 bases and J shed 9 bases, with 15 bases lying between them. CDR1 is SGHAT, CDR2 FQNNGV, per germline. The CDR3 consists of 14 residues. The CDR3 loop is CASSFGQARFEQFF. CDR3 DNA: TGTGCCAGCAGCTTTGGACAAGCGCGGTTTGAGCAGTTCTTC.

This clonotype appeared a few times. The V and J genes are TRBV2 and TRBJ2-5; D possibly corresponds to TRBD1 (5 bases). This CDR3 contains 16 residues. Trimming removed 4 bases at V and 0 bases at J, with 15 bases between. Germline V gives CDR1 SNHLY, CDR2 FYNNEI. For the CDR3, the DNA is TGTGCCAGCAGTGGTGACAGAACCTCGTACCAAGAGACCCAGTACTTC. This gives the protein CASSGDRTSYQETQYF.

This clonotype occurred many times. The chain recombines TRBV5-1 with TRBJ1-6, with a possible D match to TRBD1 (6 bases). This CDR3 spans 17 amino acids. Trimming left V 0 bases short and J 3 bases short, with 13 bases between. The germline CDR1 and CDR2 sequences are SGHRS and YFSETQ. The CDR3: CASSLALDSYYNSPLHF. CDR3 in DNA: TGCGCCAGCAGCTTGGCCCTGGACAGCTACTATAATTCACCCCTCCACTTT.